This TCR beta chain was identified in a study of cytomegalovirus exposure and HLA in healthy donors (dated by TCRdb to between 2016 and 2019). At the level of the whole study: In an earlier analysis of 450 to 750 of the donors, approximately 260 Gb of sequence data and roughly 100 million unique TCR beta sequences from roughly 190 million T cells were reported. The study used immunosequencing to profile the T cell repertoires of 670 or so subjects and linked those repertoires to cytomegalovirus serostatus. Both class I and class II loci were covered by HLA typing, at four-digit resolution. An earlier analysis of roughly 600 of the donors used high-throughput TCR beta sequencing to judge whether each TCR beta V gene segment behaved as functional or pseudogenic. The number of typed donors differed by locus: about 620-630 for A, B, C, DRB1 and DQB1; about 520 for DQA1; approximately 610 for DPA1; and approximately 450 for DPB1. A later genetic analysis took genome-wide SNP genotypes for about 55% of the 666 donors and used that subset as a discovery cohort. Among around 400 genotyped donors of the cohort, an average of approximately 240,000 unique TCR beta nucleotide sequences were sequenced per donor, around 18% of them non-productive. An early release covering roughly 600 HLA-typed donors comprised about 300 gigabases of sequencing data and tens of millions of unique TCR sequences. Rather than using new phenotypic data, the later analysis identified candidate immune exposures from TCR beta sequences and from how often those sequences occurred across donors. In a later analysis, previously published TCR beta repertoires from 550 to 700 donors were re-analyzed and high-resolution HLA genotyping was added so that TCR occurrence patterns could be studied. In addition to the first cohort of several hundred subjects, a separate validation cohort of 120 different subjects was used. To predict cytomegalovirus infection status, the study brought together high-throughput TCR immunosequencing, statistical association of individual TCRs with disease status, and machine learning. The study aimed to test whether cataloging public T cell receptors could reveal signatures of past pathogen exposure. Roughly 5 DR-DQ haplotypes were handled as single units for association and clustering, since linkage in the cohort was strong. Donor age, sex, ethnicity and CMV serostatus were compiled together with the repertoire data. All discovery cohort repertoires had been generated on a single sequencing platform. Of the 300 to 400 genotyped donors, roughly 85% fell in the genetic ancestry cluster associated with self-reported Caucasian donors.

The CDR3 has 16 amino acids, counting the end cysteine and phenylalanine. Just the 48-base CDR3 DNA is kept, in frame starting at base 1. V drops 0 bases and J drops 5 bases, leaving 17 bases in between. The germline V gene specifies SGDLS as CDR1 and YYNGEE as CDR2. In total, 666 healthy bone marrow donors made up the cohort. All cohort members were sampled while nominally healthy, although unrecorded immune exposures were likely present. The donor tested CMV seropositive, placing the donor among the roughly 270 seropositive members of the cohort. Each donor provided a peripheral blood sample, and peripheral blood mononuclear cells were used for TCR beta sequencing. The Qiagen DNeasy Blood Extraction Kit was used to extract genomic DNA from the blood cell samples. Concerning this clone: No antigen is known for it. Within one base of it there is no much larger clone, and no base qualities were kept.

The library was made by the immunoSEQ multiplex PCR assay. For the multiplex PCR, a mixture combining 60 forward primers for TCR Vbeta segments and 13 reverse primers for TCR Jbeta segments was used. A multiplex PCR assay on genomic DNA amplified the CDR3 region of rearranged TCR beta genes. The amplified TCR beta libraries were sequenced on the Illumina HiSeq System as 87-base-pair reads. The published analysis was carried out like this. Across the 700 or so repertoires, a later analysis counted 60 million to 90 million unique TCR beta chains, 9 million to 14 million of which were shared by at least two donors. Raw reads were error-corrected and collapsed into unique sequences by a nearest-neighbor algorithm in which closely related sequences were merged to remove PCR and sequencing errors. CDR3 sequences were aligned to IMGT reference sequences to assign V, D and J gene segments. For a sequence to be retained, at least a six-nucleotide match to both a V gene segment and a J gene segment was required. A rearrangement counted as productive if the CDR3 had no stop codons and remained in frame with V and J, and every other rearrangement counted as non-productive. CDR3 was defined according to IMGT convention as the region running from the second conserved V-encoded cysteine to the conserved J-encoded phenylalanine. Sequences without an unambiguous match to a single V gene segment were excluded from the earlier analysis of several hundred of the donors. In an earlier analysis of almost 600 of the donors, a V segment was called functional when productive rearrangements were above 56.7%, and segregating when the standard deviation between donors exceeded 5%. A statistical classification framework was built for diagnosing cytomegalovirus status from the catalog of TCR beta chain sequences. A later analysis assigned V and J genes by comparing TCR nucleotide sequences with IMGT/GENE-DB human TR gene sequences. Using the TCRdist pipeline, a later analysis assigned CDR3 sequences along with most-parsimonious VDJ recombination scenarios. A later analysis defined each TCR beta chain by its CDR3 amino acid sequence plus V-gene family, and excluded reads lacking a unique V-gene family. A later analysis removed several hundred highly shared, low-generation-probability nucleotide sequences to deal with suspected cross-contamination and a sequencing artifact. In a later analysis, a clonal expansion index for each public chain was calculated from normalized within-repertoire ranks of inferred template counts. In a later analysis, generation probabilities were computed using a VDJ recombination model fitted to out-of-frame rearrangements, and the results were checked against IGoR. Hypergeometric tests were used in a later analysis to score TCR-TCR, TCR-HLA and TCR-CMV co-occurrence, with a repertoire-size bias correction applied to the TCR pairs. In a later analysis, false discovery rates were estimated by permuting HLA or CMV assignments 20 times. In a later analysis, co-occurring TCRs were grouped using DBSCAN, and TCRdist sequence similarity was added for clustering within HLA-allele-positive subsets. Repertoires with fewer than 30,000 or more than 120,000 public chains were left out of co-occurrence clustering, as were about 5 repertoires with anomalous nucleotide sharing. TCRdb obtained this table from immuneACCESS and retained in-frame rearrangements with V and J assigned. These tables miss some clones; where compared with another copy, unresolved V genes account for less than half of the shortfall, and the remainder is unexplained. V and J calls and clone size follow that table, whereas D and trimming were derived from the DNA. The sample table shows about 110,000 clones, and around 75% are seen once. 6.5% to 8.5% of the sample is taken by the ten largest.

General findings and caveats noted by the study authors: Because HLA typing was missing for some donors at each locus, association tests included only the typed subset. Because counts were too low, under 20 rarely observed V segments, including chromosome 9 orphons, were left out of the earlier analysis of 587 of the donors. Strong co-occurrence of HLA alleles, especially DR and DQ, made assigning TCR associations to individual alleles difficult. Linkage disequilibrium might explain the correlated functional status among segregating V segments, but an unknown experimental factor could not be excluded. In vitro tests confirmed that a few of the cytomegalovirus-associated TCR beta chains recognize cytomegalovirus antigens. Presence/absence analyses assumed roughly uniform sequencing depth across donors, an assumption that may not hold. The study listed approximately 150 TCR beta chains as associated with cytomegalovirus. In a later analysis, most CMV-associated TCR beta chains were found to appear HLA-restricted, with HLA associations seemingly driven largely by CMV exposure. A later analysis reported that several top co-occurrence clusters appeared linked to parvovirus B19, influenza, CMV and Epstein-Barr virus. Some IMGT-functional V segments, including TRBV6-2 and TRBV6-3, could not be told apart with the 87-base-pair reads, so those segments were excluded. The only immune exposure information available for the cohort was CMV serostatus. A further reported finding was that TCR beta sequences accurately predicted the HLA-A and HLA-B alleles for most subjects in the first cohort. In both the original and validation cohorts, the classifier was reported to diagnose cytomegalovirus status with high specificity and sensitivity. An earlier analysis of several hundred of the donors showed that most TCR beta V segments appeared in productive rearrangements either about 87% or about 30% of the time, which broadly matched IMGT annotations. A later genetic analysis associated a missense DCLRE1C variant with V-gene and J-gene trimming of TCR beta chains, and an independent cohort replicated the association. In a later genetic analysis, fewer N-insertions in productive TCRs were reported among donors in an Asian-associated ancestry cluster than the approximately 670-donor mean. A later analysis associated 16,951 TCR beta sequences with specific HLA alleles at a false discovery rate of 0.05. A group of highly shared sequence variants was considered likely to be a technical artifact of the sequencing pipeline. Most TCR sequences were seen in very few donors, while some public TCRs were found in many individuals. The authors suggested that the approach could potentially be extended to other disease states and immunological phenotypes. In this cohort, only TCR beta chains were sequenced, and detectable features were limited by the absence of alpha or paired-chain data. In a later analysis, HLA-associated TCR beta chains showed more clonal expansion and lower generation probabilities than non-associated chains that were equally common. According to a later analysis, TCR association rates differed among HLA loci, with DRB1 alleles showing the most associated TCRs and HLA-C alleles showing the fewest.

The clonotype comes from a man between 25 and 39 years old in good health and CMV-seropositive. The rearranged chain carries TRBV9 and TRBJ1-2; the D gene is perhaps TRBD1, on 5 matching bases. Sequencing used PBMCs. CDR3 sequence: CASSVGVGGPFYGYTF. The DNA reads as follows: TGTGCCAGCAGCGTAGGAGTCGGGGGTCCCTTTTATGGCTACACCTTC. The full variable domain, with segments outside the CDR3 supplied by the reference TRBV9 and TRBJ1-2 proteins, appears as DSGVTQTPKHLITATGQRVTLRCSPRSGDLSVYWYQQSLDQGLQFLIQYYNGEERAKGNILERFSAQQFPDLHSELNLSSLELGDSALYFCASSVGVGGPFYGYTFGSGTRLTVV.